The next 29 T cell receptor beta chains were all read from a single sample in a study of T-cell reconstitution after alpha-beta-depleted transplantation in children. This sample's TCRbeta library carried unique molecular identifier barcodes. TCRdb re-analysed the PCR reads in MiXCR, keeping a single row per CDR3 protein. The table has 540,000 or so distinct CDR3 sequences, under 25% seen once. The sample here was PBMCs, mostly from graft donor cells, taken 360 days after TCRalphabeta/CD19-depleted stem cell transplant. The receptors shown here come from a boy younger than two who had a stem cell transplant for acute myeloid leukemia, so the T cells may come from the graft donor.

This clonotype was picked up a small number of times. This sequence joins TRBV20-1 and TRBJ2-1, with D tentatively TRBD1 or TRBD2 (5 bases each). Germline V gene sequence: CDR1 DFQATT, CDR2 SNEGSKA (reference sequence). The CDR3 covers 17 residues. V lost 1 base and J lost 1, with 17 bases in between. The CDR3 loop is CSARVGAGTLSYNEQFF. The CDR3 DNA follows: TGCAGTGCTAGAGTAGGGGCAGGGACCTTATCCTACAATGAGCAGTTCTTC.

DNA for the CDR3: TGTGCCAGTGGGTGGGCCATCCCGGGACAGGGGCGAGATACGCAGTATTTT. Translated: CASGWAIPGQGRDTQYF. The rearrangement uses TRBV28 and TRBJ2-3; 10 bases fit TRBD1. Germline CDR1 and CDR2: MDHEN and SYDVKM. Losses at the gene ends were 9 bases for V and 5 bases for J; bases not matched to a gene: 17. CDR3 length equals 17 residues.

For this clonotype: A junction end diverges from the germline sequence, so it may reflect a read error. This chain connects TRBV20-1 to TRBJ2-1; D might be TRBD2 (5 bases). The germline V gene has CDR1 DFQATT and CDR2 SNEGSKA (reference sequence). The CDR3 extends over 13 amino acids. For the CDR3, the DNA is TGCAGTGCTCTCCCCAAACTAGTCAATCAGCAGTTCTTC. Encoded protein: CSALPKLVNQQFF.

This sequence joins TRBV5-1 and TRBJ2-6, with a tentative D call TRBD1 (5 bases). Per the germline V gene, CDR1 is SGHRS and CDR2 is YFSETQ. Deletions cut 1 base from V and 2 bases from J, with 13 bases between. This CDR3 spans 17 amino acids. In nucleotides, the CDR3 is TGCGCCAGCAGCTTGTGGTCTTTGACAGCTGGGGCCAACGTCCTGACTTTC. Protein product: CASSLWSLTAGANVLTF.

This clonotype was picked up a small number of times. CDR3 nucleotide sequence: TGTGCCAGCAGCCAAGTGGACAGGCCGAACACCGGGGAGCTGTTTTTT. Amino acids: CASSQVDRPNTGELFF. J is TRBJ2-2 and V is TRBV4-2; TRBD1 agrees at 7 bases. CDR1 and CDR2 from the germline V gene are LGHNA and YNFKEQ. The CDR3 contains 16 residues. V was pared by 1 base and J by 0 bases, with 2 bases of the junction left unmatched.

This clonotype has more than one count but fewer than ten. This chain links TRBV20-1 with TRBJ2-2; 7 nucleotides align to TRBD2. J was trimmed by 1 base and V by 7 bases; bases with no gene match: 3. This CDR3 contains 13 residues. Germline CDR1 and CDR2: DFQATT and SNEGSKA (reference sequence). For the CDR3, the DNA is TGCAGTGTCCTAGCGGAGAACACCGGGGAGCTGTTTTTT. Amino acids: CSVLAENTGELFF.

This chain uses TRBV5-1 with TRBJ2-5; 7 positions agree with TRBD1. Germline assignment: CDR1 SGHRS and CDR2 YFSETQ. CDR3 length: 14 residues. J gave up 12 bases and V 0 bases, and 11 bases lay outside the gene matches. The CDR3 nucleotides read TGCGCCAGCAGCTTGGCCTCCCCGGACAGGCTGAAGTACTTC. Residues: CASSLASPDRLKYF.

The sample holds many counts of this clonotype. V usage is TRBV12-3 or TRBV12-4 and J usage is TRBJ2-5; D not certain. Trimming pared 5 bases from V and 5 bases from J, leaving 18 bases between. This CDR3 spans 15 amino acids. CDR3 amino acids: CASSPIIPPRETQYF. CDR3 DNA sequence: TGTGCCAGCAGTCCCATCATTCCACCCCGGGAGACCCAGTACTTC.

In this sample, this clonotype turned up a few times. The gene calls are TRBV12-3 or TRBV12-4 and TRBJ1-5; D is unclear. V was trimmed by 8 bases and J by 3 bases, leaving 17 bases between them. This CDR3 spans 15 amino acids. CDR3 residues: CASALRGRVNQPQHF. In nucleotides, the CDR3 is TGTGCCAGCGCCCTCCGAGGGCGGGTCAATCAGCCCCAGCATTTT.

This clonotype occurred many times. V and J are TRBV13 and TRBJ1-4; 9 nucleotides line up with TRBD1. Germline assignment: CDR1 PRHDT and CDR2 FYEKMQ (reference sequence). This CDR3 has 16 amino acids. The junction had 9 bases not matched to a gene; V was cut back by 2 bases and J by 8 bases. In nucleotides, the CDR3 is TGTGCCAGCAGCTTATCCCTGGGACAGGGCGGGGAAAAACTGTTTTTT. It is translated as CASSLSLGQGGEKLFF. Full variable domain (rest looked up from reference TRBV13 and TRBJ1-4): AAGVIQSPRHLIKEKRETATLKCYPIPRHDTVYWYQQGPGQDPQFLISFYEKMQSDKGSIPDRFSAQQFSDYHSELNMSSLELGDSALYFCASSLSLGQGGEKLFFGSGTQLSVL.

This clonotype was counted between two and nine times. V is TRBV7-2 and J is TRBJ2-7; 11 bases match TRBD1. The germline V gene encodes CDR1 SGHTA and CDR2 FQGNSA. The CDR3 contains 15 residues. Trimming cost V 5 bases and J 3 bases; bases outside gene matches: 6. CDR3 in amino acids: CASSLGTGGYYEQYF. CDR3 in DNA: TGTGCCAGCAGCCTAGGGACAGGGGGGTACTACGAGCAGTACTTC.

This clonotype was recorded many times. The chain has TRBV7-2 and TRBJ2-3; D gene unclear. Germline CDR1 SGHTA, CDR2 FQGNSA. Trimming cost V 1 base and J 2 bases, with 7 bases left between them. This CDR3 has 14 residues. CDR3 sequence reads: CASSLGFPTDTQYF. CDR3 DNA sequence: TGTGCCAGCAGCTTAGGGTTCCCCACAGATACGCAGTATTTT.

The table lists this clonotype with a few counts. This sequence joins TRBV7-9 and TRBJ2-5, with D perhaps TRBD2 (6 bases). This CDR3 spans 15 amino acids. Trimming pared 2 bases from V and 2 bases from J, leaving 12 bases between. Germline CDR1 is SEHNR and CDR2 is FQNEAQ (reference sequence). For the CDR3, the DNA is TGTGCCAGCAGCTTATTGGTGGACTATCAAGAGACCCAGTACTTC. This sequence encodes CASSLLVDYQETQYF. Variable domain in full (rest from reference TRBV7-9 and TRBJ2-5): DTGVSQNPRHKITKRGQNVTFRCDPISEHNRLYWYRQTLGQGPEFLTYFQNEAQLEKSRLLSDRFSAERPKGSFSTLEIQRTEQGDSAMYLCASSLLVDYQETQYFGPGTRLLVL.

In this sample, this clonotype turned up a few times. The rearrangement joins TRBV12-3 or TRBV12-4 to TRBJ2-3, with 8 bases lining up with TRBD2. The CDR3 length is 16 residues. V dropped 5 bases and J dropped 1; count of bases not matched to a gene: 8. CDR3 protein: CASSPRGSGGTDTQYF. The DNA of the CDR3 is TGTGCCAGCAGTCCCCGTGGTAGCGGGGGCACAGATACGCAGTATTTT.

In this sample, this clonotype turned up many times. V usage is TRBV28 and J usage is TRBJ2-7; the D is unclear. The V end lost 4 bases, the J end lost 3 bases, and 10 bases lay between the germline ends. Germline CDR1 reads MDHEN; CDR2 reads SYDVKM. The length of the CDR3 is 13 residues. The DNA of the CDR3 is TGTGCCAGCAGTTCCCCACAATACTACGAGCAGTACGTC. It is translated as CASSSPQYYEQYV.

This clonotype appeared a few times. The V call is TRBV12-3 or TRBV12-4, the J call TRBJ1-6; D is uncertain. The length of the CDR3 is 15 residues. Trimming shortened V by 3 bases and J by 7 bases, and 13 bases separated the two germline ends. Here the CDR3 DNA reads TGTGCCAGCAGTTTCTCCCCACTTTCCAATTCACCCCTCCACTTT. This sequence encodes CASSFSPLSNSPLHF.

This clonotype was observed many times. The V and J genes are TRBV6-5 and TRBJ1-1; 10 bases are a match to TRBD1. The CDR3 covers 17 residues. J gave up 3 bases and V 6 bases, and 13 bases lay outside the gene matches. Germline lookup yields CDR1 MNHEY and CDR2 SVGAGI. The CDR3 DNA is TGTGCCAGCAGCCATCGGACTCCGACAGGGGGCCACACTGAAGCTTTCTTT. Protein sequence: CASSHRTPTGGHTEAFF.

This clonotype occurred a few times. The chain links TRBV20-1 to TRBJ1-4, with TRBD1 as a possible D gene (5 bases). The V end was cut by 0 bases, the J end by 8 bases, with 19 bases between. Germline lookup yields CDR1 DFQATT and CDR2 SNEGSKA (reference sequence). There are 16 residues in the CDR3. The CDR3 is CSARDFVGAGKEKLFF. In DNA form, the CDR3 reads TGCAGTGCTAGAGATTTTGTCGGGGCTGGGAAGGAAAAACTGTTTTTT.

The chain recombines TRBV7-2 with TRBJ2-7; tentatively, D is TRBD1 (5 bases). In germline, CDR1 is SGHTA, CDR2 FQGNSA. The CDR3 has 14 amino acids. The V gene lost 3 bases and the J gene lost 5 bases, with 14 bases spanning the gap. The CDR3 nucleotides are TGTGCCAGCAGCTTTGGACACCAGGTCAACGAGCAGTACTTC. It is translated as CASSFGHQVNEQYF.

The V and J genes are TRBV6-1 and TRBJ2-6, with D uncertain. Germline values: CDR1 MNHNS, CDR2 SASEGT. V gave up 6 bases and J gave up 0 bases, with 15 bases separating them. The CDR3 spans 17 residues. CDR3 sequence reads: CASSSTLDHSGANVLTF. CDR3 sequence (DNA): TGTGCCAGCAGCTCCACCCTCGACCACTCTGGGGCCAACGTCCTGACTTTC.

At least ten counts were recorded for this clonotype. The chain has TRBV6-1 and TRBJ1-5; D remains unclear. V shed 2 bases and J shed 4 bases, with 15 bases lying between them. The germline CDR1 and CDR2 sequences are MNHNS and SASEGT. The CDR3 is made up of 16 amino acids. For the CDR3, the DNA is TGTGCCAGCAGTGAATTGTGGGATAGAGTGAATCAGCCCCAGCATTTT. This codes for CASSELWDRVNQPQHF.

This chain links TRBV5-1 with TRBJ2-2; tentative D call: TRBD2 (6 bases). Germline assignment: CDR1 SGHRS and CDR2 YFSETQ. CDR3 size: 13 residues. V gave up 5 bases and J gave up 4 bases, with 9 bases separating them. CDR3 amino acids: CASRSEGTGELFF. CDR3 bases: TGCGCCAGCAGGTCGGAGGGCACCGGGGAGCTGTTTTTT.

CDR3 sequence (DNA): TGTGCCAGCAGCTTACTCATCGGGTGGTCTAGCACAGATACGCAGTATTTT. It codes for CASSLLIGWSSTDTQYF. This chain links TRBV7-2 with TRBJ2-3; D is ambiguous. V was clipped by 2 bases and J by 0 bases, with 15 bases between them. Germline V CDR1 and CDR2: SGHTA, FQGNSA. The CDR3 totals 17 residues.

This rearrangement joins TRBV7-6 to TRBJ2-3, with D unclear. There are 14 residues in the CDR3. V lost 5 bases, J lost 3 bases, and 12 bases lay in between. CDR1 SGHVS and CDR2 FNYEAQ come from the germline V gene. CDR3 DNA sequence: TGTGCCAGCAGCCCCCTCCCTGGTACAGATACGCAGTATTTT. Its protein product is CASSPLPGTDTQYF.

The chain links TRBV6-6 to TRBJ2-4; D remains ambiguous. This CDR3 comprises 13 residues. V was pared by 5 bases and J by 0 bases, with 5 bases between. The germline V gene has CDR1 MNHNY and CDR2 SVGAGI (reference sequence). In nucleotides, the CDR3 is TGTGCCAGCAGTCGCGTAGCCAAAAACATTCAGTACTTC. Protein product: CASSRVAKNIQYF.

The gene calls are TRBV18 and TRBJ2-1; 8 nucleotides match TRBD1. J lost 2 bases, V lost 1 base, and 1 base had no gene match. This CDR3 has 15 amino acids. Germline V gives CDR1 KGHSH, CDR2 LQKENI. The CDR3 DNA follows: TGTGCCAGCTCACCACGACAGGGGCCCTACAATGAGCAGTTCTTC. This codes for CASSPRQGPYNEQFF.

This CDR3 reads CASSIRTTYSSGANVLTF. For the CDR3, the DNA is TGTGCCAGTAGTATAAGGACAACCTACTCCTCTGGGGCCAACGTCCTGACTTTC. The rearrangement joins TRBV19 to TRBJ2-6, with D perhaps TRBD1 (5 bases). Germline CDR1 LNHDA, CDR2 SQIVND (reference sequence). The ends were cut back, 2 bases at V and 0 bases at J, with 14 bases in the middle. This CDR3 is built from 18 residues.

There are many counts of this clonotype. V and J are TRBV12-3 or TRBV12-4 and TRBJ2-2; 7 bases are shared with TRBD1. V was clipped by 11 bases and J by 7 bases; unmatched bases: 13. The length of the CDR3 is 14 residues. CDR3 DNA sequence: TGTGCCGAGGGGGACAGCCCCCGGGGCGGGGAGCTGTTTTTT. Protein sequence: CAEGDSPRGGELFF.

The rearrangement joins TRBV10-3 to TRBJ2-1; 10 bases align to TRBD2. CDR1 is ENHRY and CDR2 is SYGVKD in the germline V gene. This CDR3 spans 15 amino acids. The J segment lost 3 bases and the V segment lost 10 bases, leaving 9 bases of the junction unmatched. The CDR3 nucleotides read TGTGCCACCAGGGCTAGCGGGGGCCTCTACAATGAGCAGTTCTTC. The encoded protein is CATRASGGLYNEQFF.